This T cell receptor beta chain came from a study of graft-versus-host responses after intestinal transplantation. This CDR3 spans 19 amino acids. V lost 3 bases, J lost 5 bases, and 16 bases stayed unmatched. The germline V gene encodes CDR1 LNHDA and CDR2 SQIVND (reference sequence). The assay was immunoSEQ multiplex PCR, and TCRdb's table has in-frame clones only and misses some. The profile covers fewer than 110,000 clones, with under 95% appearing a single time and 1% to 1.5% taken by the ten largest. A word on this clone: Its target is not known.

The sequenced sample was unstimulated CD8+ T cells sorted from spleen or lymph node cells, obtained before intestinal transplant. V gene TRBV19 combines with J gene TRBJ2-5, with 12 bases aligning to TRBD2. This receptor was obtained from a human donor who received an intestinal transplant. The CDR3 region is CASSMGLTSGGPEHETQYF. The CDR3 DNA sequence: TGTGCCAGTAGTATGGGGCTAACTAGCGGGGGGCCCGAACATGAGACCCAGTACTTC. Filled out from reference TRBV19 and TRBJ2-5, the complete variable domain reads DGGITQSPKYLFRKEGQNVTLSCEQNLNHDAMYWYRQDPGQGLRLIYYSQIVNDFQKGDIAEGYSVSREKKESFPLTVTSAQKNPTAFYLCASSMGLTSGGPEHETQYFGPGTRLLVL.